This TCR beta chain originates from a study of T cells after yellow fever vaccination (dated by TCRdb to the late 2010s). Context from the whole study: Libraries from fractions with low cell numbers were prepared with the SMART-Seq v4 Ultra Low Input RNA kit. To follow T-cell clones before and after primary and booster YFV17D yellow fever vaccination, bulk TCR alpha and beta repertoires were sequenced over time. Blood samples were taken at several timepoints before and after primary and secondary immunization, and bulk PBMC replicates and cell subsets were isolated. The cohort comprised two healthy male donors, one aged 18 to 30 and one aged 30 to 40 years.

The treatment or condition label on this specimen signifies: live attenuated yellow fever vaccine strain. At every blood-draw timepoint, two biological replicates of bulk PBMCs were collected. PBMCs were isolated from peripheral blood using a standard Ficoll-Paque protocol. TriZol was used to extract RNA from bulk PBMCs, CD4 and CD8 fractions, and dextramer-positive and dextramer-negative fractions. A distance of 9 bases separates the germline ends of V and J, which lose 6 bases and 4 bases respectively. The CDR3 contains 13 residues, cysteine and phenylalanine counted. Only the CDR3 DNA is retained, 39 bases long and in frame from the first base. Based on the germline V gene (reference sequence), the CDR1 and CDR2 sequences are SEHNR and FQNEAQ. Study-wide findings and limitations: Most clones expanded after primary vaccination were re-detected after the booster (96% of CD4 and about 88% of CD8), suggesting broad memory maintenance. Compared with the primary T-cell response, the secondary T-cell response was weaker but faster, peaking on day 5 rather than day 15. FACS-sorted repertoires could contain abundant contaminating clonotypes from the bulk population, so computational filtering was required. A small fraction of clonotypes showed up in both the CD4 and CD8 compartments, probably as a result of convergent recombination. Because only a couple of donors were included in the study, the extent to which the findings can be generalized is limited.

This clonotype showed up many times. The clone's antigen remains unknown. No base quality information exists; no much larger clone differs at one position. TCR cDNA was synthesized by 5'RACE template switching, through which a universal primer site and unique molecular identifiers were introduced. Priming for cDNA synthesis came from both the TCR alpha and TCR beta constant segments. Libraries were amplified in two PCR steps, with sample barcodes and sequencing adapters added in the second step. Sequencing of the libraries was done on either Illumina HiSeq 2500 (2x100 bp) or NovaSeq (2x150 bp). In the original analysis: Demultiplexing of reads and collapsing into UMI consensus sequences were performed with MIGEC, and V(D)J alignment was carried out with MiXCR. Clonotypes responding to the vaccine were identified with edgeR on replicate PBMC samples, with the criteria of FDR below 0.01 and a log2 fold change above 5 up to day 15. CD4 or CD8 identity was assigned to each bulk clonotype according to whether the clonotype was present at higher abundance in the sequenced CD4 repertoire or the sequenced CD8 repertoire. TCRdb took the public reads, trimmed them with fastp at Q25, ran MiXCR for clone calling and kept in-frame beta chains. Every entry covers one CDR3 protein and lists the most common genes and DNA from its rows. The V and J calls shown here were made by TCRdb, not taken from the authors' results. Within this sample are approximately 580,000 distinct CDR3 sequences, with about 17% of them counted one time only. The ten largest clones take up roughly 17% of the sample.

This specimen was PBMCs, taken 5 days after the first yellow fever vaccination. The rearrangement combines TRBV7-9 with TRBJ2-2; the D call is possibly TRBD1 or TRBD2, each sharing 5 bases. This sequence originates from a man aged 18 to 30 who received the YFV17D yellow fever vaccine. The CDR3 corresponds to CASSSGSTGELFF. The DNA sequence follows: TGTGCCAGCAGTTCAGGGAGCACCGGGGAGCTGTTTTTT.